The T cell receptor beta chain under discussion was sequenced for a study of cytomegalovirus exposure and HLA in healthy donors. Study findings and constraints: Most CMV-associated TCR beta chains were later found to appear HLA-restricted.

Amplification used 60 Vbeta primers and 13 Jbeta primers. Original analysis: There were about 80 million unique TCR beta chains by a later count, and 10 million to 12 million of them were shared. The method was immunoSEQ multiplex PCR; TCRdb's version includes in-frame clones alone and lacks a portion of them. V, J and clone size derive from that table, while D and trimming were established from the DNA sequence. The data show 80,000 to 95,000 clones, 78% seen once. Comment on this clone: Its cognate antigen is unknown.

Deletions cut 5 bases from V and 0 bases from J, with 7 bases between. CDR3 size: 13 residues. CDR1 is SGHTA and CDR2 is FQGTGA in the germline V gene. Sequenced: PBMCs. This TCR was recovered from a man aged 18 to 35 in good health and CMV-seropositive. This chain links TRBV7-3 with TRBJ1-1; no reliable D call. The CDR3 DNA follows: TGTGCCAGCAGCGTTCTTTTGAACACTGAAGCTTTCTTT. This gives the protein CASSVLLNTEAFF.